What follows is one TCR beta chain and its context. The sample belongs to a study of blood T cell repertoires in COVID-19. Study in general: Both acute and convalescent COVID-19 samples were obtained from the United States, Italy and Spain. T cells, B-cell-depleted T cells, or PBMCs provided the cDNA or gDNA that served as material.

The V gene's germline CDR1 is SGHRS and CDR2 YFSETQ. The CDR3 spans 15 residues. Trimming shortened V by 4 bases and J by 3 bases, and 13 bases separated the two germline ends. Per the original methods: Using reference gene primer amplification, nucleated cell counts were estimated. The assay was immunoSEQ multiplex PCR, and TCRdb's table has in-frame clones only and misses some. D and trimming come from the DNA, and the V and J calls and clone size come from that table. The sample includes some 180,000 clones, approximately 85% of them seen just once. V usage is TRBV5-1 and J usage is TRBJ2-2; the D gene is possibly TRBD2 (6 bases). The sequenced sample was peripheral blood. The sequence came from a woman aged 55-75 years with acute or convalescent COVID-19. The CDR3 nucleotides are TGCGCCAGCAGCATGCGACTAGGTGACACCGGGGAGCTGTTTTTT. The encoded protein is CASSMRLGDTGELFF. The full variable domain, rest sourced from reference TRBV5-1 and TRBJ2-2, is KAGVTQTPRYLIKTRGQQVTLSCSPISGHRSVSWYQQTPGQGLQFLFEYFSETQRNKGNFPGRFSGRQFSNSRSEMNVSTLELGDSALYLCASSMRLGDTGELFFGEGSRLTVL.